The 9 T cell receptor beta chains in this list originate from one sample, sequenced in a study of blood T cells in healthy people across ages. The authors ran a second PCR of 7 to 11 cycles using a sample-barcoded 5' primer and a J-beta primer mix. One entry per CDR3 protein results from TCRdb running MiXCR on the 5' RACE reads. The sample gives more than 750,000 distinct CDR3 sequences, under 35% of which show up once; more than 8.5% is in the top ten. The sample was also linked to a second study, of T cells of mothers and their children.

Input material: blood. The receptor set was obtained from a woman in her forties in good health.

This chain connects TRBV7-3 to TRBJ1-2, with a possible D match to TRBD1 (6 bases). V shed 4 bases and J shed 8 bases, with 14 bases lying between them. The V gene's germline CDR1 is SGHTA and CDR2 FQGTGA. The CDR3 is made up of 13 amino acids. The CDR3 loop is CASSSPTGQGYTF. The CDR3 DNA reads as TGTGCCAGCAGCTCCCCGACAGGCCAAGGCTACACCTTC. The full variable domain, rest sourced from reference TRBV7-3 and TRBJ1-2, is GAGVSQTPSNKVTEKGKYVELRCDPISGHTALYWYRQSLGQGPEFLIYFQGTGAADDSGLPNDRFFAVRPEGSVSTLKIQRTERGDSAVYLCASSSPTGQGYTFGSGTRLTVV.

This clonotype was found many times. The V call is TRBV29-1, the J call TRBJ2-7; possible D gene TRBD1, 6 bases. V was cut by 5 bases and J by 4 bases, with 12 bases left in between. This CDR3 comprises 12 residues. Per the germline V gene, CDR1 is SQVTM and CDR2 is ANQGSEA. The CDR3 DNA sequence: TGCAGCGTTCAATCCAGGGGTTACGAGCAGTACTTC. It codes for CSVQSRGYEQYF.

This chain uses TRBV6-6 with TRBJ2-5; possible D gene TRBD1, 6 bases. V lost 5 bases to trimming and J lost 3 bases, with 16 bases between them. Germline-derived CDR1 and CDR2 are MNHNY and SVGAGI (reference sequence). The length of the CDR3 is 15 residues. CDR3 DNA sequence: TGTGCCAGCAGTGGGGGCATCGGGCGAGAAGAGACCCAGTACTTC. It specifies CASSGGIGREETQYF.

This clonotype was seen a handful of times. The chain joins TRBV15 to TRBJ1-2; weak D call: TRBD1 (5 bases). V was clipped by 5 bases and J by 13 bases, with 23 bases between them. CDR3 length: 14 amino acids. Germline lookup yields CDR1 LNHNV and CDR2 YYDKDF (reference sequence). CDR3: CATSPDIGAFSCTF. CDR3 coding DNA: TGTGCCACCAGCCCGGACATCGGAGCCTTTAGCTGCACCTTC.

The sample holds many counts of this clonotype. This chain connects TRBV3-1 to TRBJ1-6; D is ambiguous. V gave up 6 bases and J gave up 5 bases, with 11 bases separating them. Germline loops: CDR1 LGHDT, CDR2 YNNKEL (reference sequence). The CDR3 loop spans 14 amino acids. The DNA of the CDR3 is TGTGCCAGCAGACCGATCGGTGATAATTCACCCCTCCACTTT. It is translated as CASRPIGDNSPLHF.

The genes are TRBV7-3 and TRBJ2-3, with D perhaps matching TRBD1 (7 bases). Germline assignment: CDR1 SGHTA and CDR2 FQGTGA. Trimming left V 3 bases short and J 2 bases short, with 18 bases between. The CDR3 extends over 17 amino acids. CDR3 DNA sequence: TGTGCCAGCAGCTTGAACCCAGGGGGGTACGACACAGATACGCAGTATTTT. Translation: CASSLNPGGYDTDTQYF. The variable domain in full, completed from reference TRBV7-3 and TRBJ2-3, reads GAGVSQTPSNKVTEKGKYVELRCDPISGHTALYWYRQSLGQGPEFLIYFQGTGAADDSGLPNDRFFAVRPEGSVSTLKIQRTERGDSAVYLCASSLNPGGYDTDTQYFGPGTRLTVL.

This clonotype was seen more than once but under ten times. This chain links TRBV7-6 with TRBJ2-1, with D perhaps matching TRBD1 (5 bases). The length of the CDR3 is 16 residues. In germline, CDR1 is SGHVS, CDR2 FNYEAQ. V lost 1 base, J lost 6 bases, and 16 bases lay in between. CDR3 amino acids: CASSLEGLGVGNEQFF. For the CDR3, the DNA is TGTGCCAGCAGCTTAGAGGGGTTGGGCGTAGGCAATGAGCAGTTCTTC.

The chain carries TRBV7-2 and TRBJ1-1; 9 positions match TRBD1. Trimming cost V 5 bases and J 6 bases; bases outside gene matches: 10. CDR3 length: 15 residues. CDR1 is SGHTA, CDR2 FQGNSA, per germline. CDR3 nucleotides: TGTGCCAGCAGCCCGCCGGGACAGGGACGGGCTGAAGCTTTCTTT. This encodes CASSPPGQGRAEAFF. Full variable domain (remainder filled in from reference TRBV7-2 and TRBJ1-1): GAGVSQSPSNKVTEKGKDVELRCDPISGHTALYWYRQSLGQGLEFLIYFQGNSAPDKSGLPSDRFSAERTGGSVSTLTIQRTQQEDSAVYLCASSPPGQGRAEAFFGQGTRLTVV.

The rearrangement links TRBV7-9 to TRBJ2-5; D is undetermined. The J call is uncertain, as TRBJ2-7 better fits the DNA end. Germline CDR1 SEHNR, CDR2 FQNEAQ (reference sequence). CDR3 size: 12 residues. The CDR3 loop reads CASSLNDYEQYF. In nucleotides, the CDR3 is TGTGCCAGCAGCTTGAACGATTACGAGCAGTACTTC.